The 5 T cell receptor beta chains below were found in one sample sequenced in a study of blood T cells in healthy people across ages. A sample-barcoded 5' primer and a J-beta primer mix were used in a second PCR of about 7 to 11 cycles. In TCRdb, the 5' RACE reads were re-called with MiXCR into one record per CDR3 protein. The sample contains about 680,000 distinct CDR3 sequences, approximately 49% of which appear only once. Sequenced material: blood. The receptors come from a woman in her sixties or seventies in good health.

This clonotype was detected ten times or more. The genes are TRBV7-3 and TRBJ2-3, with D uncertain. This CDR3 has 13 amino acids. The germline CDR1 and CDR2 sequences are SGHTA and FQGTGA. V was clipped by 0 bases and J by 4 bases, with 5 bases between them. The CDR3 nucleotides read TGTGCCAGCAGCTTAACCGGATCAGATACGCAGTATTTT. This encodes CASSLTGSDTQYF.

The V call is TRBV29-1, the J call TRBJ1-2, with D tentatively TRBD1 (5 bases). V was clipped by 1 base and J by 4 bases, with 13 bases between them. Germline CDR1 and CDR2: SQVTM and ANQGSEA. The CDR3 is 14 residues long. The CDR3 nucleotides are TGCAGCGTTGAAGGGGGCCAGGGAACCTATGGCTACACCTTC. It specifies CSVEGGQGTYGYTF.

The chain is built from TRBV4-2 and TRBJ2-5, with 10 bases aligning to TRBD1. This CDR3 spans 16 amino acids. Germline V lookup: CDR1 LGHNA, CDR2 YNFKEQ. Losses at the gene ends were 5 bases for V and 2 bases for J; bases not matched to a gene: 8. The CDR3 protein is CASSGPGQGYQETQYF. In DNA, the CDR3 is TGTGCCAGCAGCGGACCGGGACAGGGGTATCAAGAGACCCAGTACTTC.

This clonotype is a singleton in its sample. The chain joins TRBV29-1 to TRBJ2-1, with 12 bases lining up with TRBD2. The CDR3 is made up of 16 amino acids. The germline CDR1 and CDR2 sequences are SQVTM and ANQGSEA. With V trimmed by 7 bases and J by 0 bases, 7 bases remained unmatched. CDR3 amino acids: CSAGTSGPSSYNEQFF. CDR3 nucleotides: TGCAGCGCTGGGACTAGCGGGCCTAGCTCCTACAATGAGCAGTTCTTC.

The gene calls are TRBV5-1 and TRBJ2-1; tentatively, D is TRBD1 (5 bases). Germline V lookup: CDR1 SGHRS, CDR2 YFSETQ. This CDR3 region has 15 residues. The ends were cut back, 2 bases at V and 1 base at J, with 10 bases in the middle. CDR3 sequence: CASSFSQGSYNEQFF. The CDR3 DNA follows: TGCGCCAGCAGCTTCTCTCAGGGTTCCTACAATGAGCAGTTCTTC.